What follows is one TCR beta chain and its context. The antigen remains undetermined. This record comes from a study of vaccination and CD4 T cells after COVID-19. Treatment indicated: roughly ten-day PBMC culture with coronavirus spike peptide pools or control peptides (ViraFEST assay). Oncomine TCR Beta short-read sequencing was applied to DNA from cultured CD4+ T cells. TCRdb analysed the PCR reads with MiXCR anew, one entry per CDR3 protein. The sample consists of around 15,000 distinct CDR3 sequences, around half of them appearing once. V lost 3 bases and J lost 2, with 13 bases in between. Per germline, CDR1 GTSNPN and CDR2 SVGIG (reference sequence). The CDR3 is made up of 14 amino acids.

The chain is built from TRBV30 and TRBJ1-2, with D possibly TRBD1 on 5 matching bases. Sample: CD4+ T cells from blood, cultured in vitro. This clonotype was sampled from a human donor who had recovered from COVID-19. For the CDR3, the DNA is TGTGCCTGGAGAACCTCAGGGTTCAACTATGGCTACACCTTC. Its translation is CAWRTSGFNYGYTF.